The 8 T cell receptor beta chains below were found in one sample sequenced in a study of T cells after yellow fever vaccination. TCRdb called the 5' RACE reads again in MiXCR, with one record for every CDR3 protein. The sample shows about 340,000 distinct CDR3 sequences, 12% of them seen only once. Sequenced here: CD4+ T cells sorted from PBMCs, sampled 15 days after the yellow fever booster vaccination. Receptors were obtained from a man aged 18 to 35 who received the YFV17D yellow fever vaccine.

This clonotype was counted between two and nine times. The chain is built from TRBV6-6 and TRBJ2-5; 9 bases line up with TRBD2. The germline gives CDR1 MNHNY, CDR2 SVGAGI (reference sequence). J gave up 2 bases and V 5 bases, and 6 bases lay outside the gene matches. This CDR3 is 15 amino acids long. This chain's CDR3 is CASSTSAGGQETQYF. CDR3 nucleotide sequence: TGTGCCAGCAGTACCTCAGCGGGGGGTCAAGAGACCCAGTACTTC.

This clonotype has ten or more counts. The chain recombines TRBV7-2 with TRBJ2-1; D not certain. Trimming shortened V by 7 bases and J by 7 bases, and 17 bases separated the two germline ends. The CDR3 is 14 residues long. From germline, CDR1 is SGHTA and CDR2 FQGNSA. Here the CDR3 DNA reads TGTGCCAGCACCTTTGTCTTGGCTAGTAATGAGCAGTTCTTC. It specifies CASTFVLASNEQFF. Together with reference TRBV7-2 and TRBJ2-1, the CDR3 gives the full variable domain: GAGVSQSPSNKVTEKGKDVELRCDPISGHTALYWYRQSLGQGLEFLIYFQGNSAPDKSGLPSDRFSAERTGGSVSTLTIQRTQQEDSAVYLCASTFVLASNEQFFGPGTRLTVL.

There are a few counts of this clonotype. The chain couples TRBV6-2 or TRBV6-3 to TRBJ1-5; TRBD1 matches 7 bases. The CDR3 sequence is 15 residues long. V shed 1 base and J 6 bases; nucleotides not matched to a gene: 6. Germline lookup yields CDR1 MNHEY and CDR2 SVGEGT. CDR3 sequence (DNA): TGTGCCAGCAGTTACTACCCAGGGGGTACTCAGCCCCAGCATTTT. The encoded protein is CASSYYPGGTQPQHF.

For the CDR3, the DNA is TGTGCCAGCTCACCATCTCAGGGAGGCGTACCCGGGGAGCTGTTTTTT. It is translated as CASSPSQGGVPGELFF. The V call is TRBV18, the J call TRBJ2-2; a possible D gene is TRBD2 (6 bases). The CDR3 runs to 16 residues. Trimming took 2 bases from V and 6 from J, leaving 16 bases between them. Germline assignment: CDR1 KGHSH and CDR2 LQKENI.

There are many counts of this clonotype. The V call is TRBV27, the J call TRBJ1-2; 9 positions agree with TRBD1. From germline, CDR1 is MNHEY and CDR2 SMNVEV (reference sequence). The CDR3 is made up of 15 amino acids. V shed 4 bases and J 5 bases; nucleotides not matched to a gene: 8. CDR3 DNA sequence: TGTGCCAGCAGTTGGGGACAGGGAGAGTTATATGGCTACACCTTC. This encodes CASSWGQGELYGYTF.

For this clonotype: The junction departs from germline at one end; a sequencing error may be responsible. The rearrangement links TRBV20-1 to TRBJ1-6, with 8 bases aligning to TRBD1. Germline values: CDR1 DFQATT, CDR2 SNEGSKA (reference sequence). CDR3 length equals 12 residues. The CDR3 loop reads CSASGLDGDRIF. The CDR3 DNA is TGCAGTGCTAGCGGTCTCGATGGGGACAGGATCTTT.

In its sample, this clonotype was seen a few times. CDR3 loop: CASSPATGTGVGGTEAFF. CDR3 coding DNA: TGTGCCAGCAGTCCAGCGACCGGGACAGGTGTCGGGGGCACTGAAGCTTTCTTT. The rearrangement joins TRBV7-9 to TRBJ1-1; TRBD1 agrees at 8 bases. The trim removed 6 bases at V and 4 bases at J, leaving 19 bases unmatched. CDR3 length: 18 amino acids. Germline V gives CDR1 SEHNR, CDR2 FQNEAQ (reference sequence).

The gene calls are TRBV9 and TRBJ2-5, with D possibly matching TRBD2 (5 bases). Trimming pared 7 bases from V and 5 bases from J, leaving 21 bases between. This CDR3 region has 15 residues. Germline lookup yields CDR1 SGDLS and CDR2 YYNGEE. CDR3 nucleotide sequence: TGTGCCAGCCCCCTGAGGGAAACTGCTCGGGAGACCCAGTACTTC. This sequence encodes CASPLRETARETQYF.